Listed here are 15 T cell receptor beta chains from one sample, sequenced in a study of regulatory T cells in long-lasting Graves disease. Building of the TCR beta libraries involved iRepertoire HTBI primers and Arm-PCR of CDR3 regions. TCRdb recomputed calls from the multiplex PCR reads with MiXCR, one row per CDR3 protein. The sample has 550,000 to 650,000 distinct CDR3 sequences, about 16% seen once. Time point of the sample: newly diagnosed GD, antithyroid drugs for less than 3 months. Isolated PBMC RNA provided the starting material for the TCR library. This same sample was also part of a study on T cells in Graves' hyperthyroidism and ophthalmopathy.

The sample in question was peripheral blood mononuclear cells (PBMCs), obtained at new diagnosis, from a patient treated with antithyroid drugs. The receptors were gathered from a man aged 18 to 30 with Graves disease.

This clonotype appeared many times. The chain combines TRBV5-1 with TRBJ2-1, with 10 bases matching TRBD2. The trim removed 1 base at V and 4 bases at J, leaving 11 bases unmatched. Germline CDR1 reads SGHRS; CDR2 reads YFSETQ. CDR3 length equals 18 residues. This chain's CDR3 is CASSLNQISGGRYNEQFF. CDR3 nucleotide sequence: TGCGCCAGCAGCTTGAACCAAATTAGCGGGGGGAGATACAATGAGCAGTTCTTC.

This clonotype was picked up a small number of times. The V gene is TRBV10-1, the J gene TRBJ1-2, with 12 positions matching TRBD1. Germline V gene data show CDR1 as WNHNN and CDR2 as SYGVQD (reference sequence). After removal of 4 bases from V and 0 bases from J, the junction contained 6 bases not matched to a gene. The CDR3 is made up of 17 amino acids. CDR3 bases: TGCGCCAGCAGTGCCGGGACAGGGGGCGATGCTAACTATGGCTACACCTTC. This gives the protein CASSAGTGGDANYGYTF.

The count of this clonotype is one. The chain combines TRBV28 with TRBJ1-1; TRBD1 matches at 7 bases. CDR1 is MDHEN and CDR2 is SYDVKM in the germline V gene. Trimming cost V 6 bases and J 2 bases; bases outside gene matches: 9. This CDR3 has 15 amino acids. The CDR3 DNA reads TGTGCCAGCAGCCGACAGGGCCGGGGAAACACTGAAGCTTTCTTT. Its translation is CASSRQGRGNTEAFF.

This clonotype was seen at least ten times. This rearrangement joins TRBV7-2 to TRBJ2-7; the D gene could be TRBD1 or TRBD2 (6 bases each). The V gene lost 6 bases and the J gene lost 6 bases, with 24 bases spanning the gap. CDR1 and CDR2 (germline): SGHTA, FQGNSA. This CDR3 spans 16 amino acids. The CDR3 bases are TGTGCCAGCAGAGCTGTGTCTGGGGGCGGGAACCCCGAGCAGTACTTC. This gives the protein CASRAVSGGGNPEQYF.

This clonotype occurred many times. This chain links TRBV20-1 with TRBJ2-5; TRBD2 aligns across 7 bases. The CDR3 runs to 13 residues. Germline CDR1 reads DFQATT; CDR2 reads SNEGSKA (reference sequence). The trim removed 3 bases at V and 4 bases at J, leaving 5 bases unmatched. CDR3: CSARMTSRETQYF. The DNA for the CDR3 is TGCAGTGCTAGGATGACTAGCCGAGAGACCCAGTACTTC.

This clonotype has just one count. The CDR3 is CASRLQGAWDEQFF. The CDR3 coding sequence is TGTGCCAGCAGACTCCAGGGGGCTTGGGATGAGCAGTTCTTC. The chain carries TRBV12-3 or TRBV12-4 and TRBJ2-1; 8 nucleotides line up with TRBD1. The CDR3 totals 14 residues. V lost 6 bases to trimming and J lost 8 bases; unmatched junction nucleotides: 9.

This clonotype was recorded many times. The V gene is TRBV12-3 or TRBV12-4, the J gene TRBJ2-1; D is unresolved. Trimming removed 5 bases at V and 1 base at J, with 18 bases between. The length of the CDR3 is 17 residues. In DNA, the CDR3 is TGTGCCAGCAGTCACACCTCTTCCCCTAGGTCCTACAATGAGCAGTTCTTC. Translated: CASSHTSSPRSYNEQFF.

Comment on this clonotype: Being one base from a much bigger clone, this may be a read error. This chain connects TRBV3-1 to TRBJ2-1, with 11 bases identical to TRBD2. The J call is uncertain, as TRBJ2-7 better fits the DNA end. Germline loops: CDR1 LGHDT, CDR2 YNNKEL (reference sequence). This CDR3 has 15 amino acids. The CDR3 is CASSQEGSGRDEQYF. For the CDR3, the DNA is TGTGCCAGCAGCCAAGAGGGTAGCGGGAGGGATGAGCAGTACTTC.

This clonotype was seen more than once but under ten times. The rearrangement links TRBV4-1 to TRBJ1-5; no clear D. The V gene lost 5 bases and the J gene lost 9 bases, with 17 bases spanning the gap. The germline V gene has CDR1 MGHRA and CDR2 YSYEKL. This CDR3 region has 14 residues. The CDR3 here is CASSVQDGAMPQHF. CDR3 coding DNA: TGCGCCAGCAGCGTCCAGGACGGCGCGATGCCCCAGCATTTT.

This clonotype was found many times. The chain joins TRBV12-3 or TRBV12-4 to TRBJ1-1, with 9 bases fitting TRBD1. J lost 0 bases, V lost 8 bases, and 7 bases had no gene match. This CDR3 is 15 amino acids long. The CDR3 is CASGQGNYMNTEAFF. DNA for the CDR3: TGTGCCAGCGGACAGGGGAACTACATGAACACTGAAGCTTTCTTT.

The chain couples TRBV28 to TRBJ2-1, with 11 bases that match TRBD2. V shed 5 bases and J 9 bases; nucleotides not matched to a gene: 9. The germline V gene has CDR1 MDHEN and CDR2 SYDVKM. CDR3 size: 15 residues. CDR3 nucleotides: TGTGCCAGCAGTCGAATAGCGGGAGGGCCGATTGAGCAGTTCTTC. It encodes CASSRIAGGPIEQFF.

This clonotype was detected ten times or more. The chain joins TRBV30 to TRBJ2-5; no firm D call. The CDR3 length is 10 residues. CDR1 is GTSNPN, CDR2 SVGIG, per germline (reference sequence). The V and J ends lost 5 bases and 2 bases respectively, with 3 bases between them. The CDR3 sequence is CAWGQETQYF. In DNA form, the CDR3 reads TGTGCCTGGGGACAAGAGACCCAGTACTTC.

There are many counts of this clonotype. The V call is TRBV2, the J call TRBJ2-1; D is perhaps TRBD1 or TRBD2 (5 bases each). This CDR3 comprises 14 residues. V gave up 8 bases and J gave up 7 bases, with 18 bases separating them. The V gene's germline CDR1 is SNHLY and CDR2 FYNNEI. CDR3 amino acids: CASDRDLNSNEQFF. CDR3 in DNA: TGTGCCAGCGACCGGGACCTTAACTCAAATGAGCAGTTCTTC.

There are many counts of this clonotype. The gene calls are TRBV12-3 or TRBV12-4 and TRBJ2-5; TRBD2 matches at 7 bases. Germline trimming cut 3 bases from V and 1 base from J; bases unmatched to any gene: 8. The CDR3 consists of 16 residues. DNA for the CDR3: TGTGCCAGCAGTTTCTCGGCTAGCGGTCTCCAAGAGACCCAGTACTTC. Its protein product is CASSFSASGLQETQYF.

This clonotype was found many times. One junction end disagrees with the germline gene, perhaps due to a read error. V is TRBV5-1 and J is TRBJ2-5; 7 bases map to TRBD1. The length of the CDR3 is 13 residues. Germline V gives CDR1 SGHRS, CDR2 YFSETQ. In DNA form, the CDR3 reads TGTGCCAGCAGTTACAGGGGCCAAGAGACCCAGTACTTC. Translating gives CASSYRGQETQYF.